This T cell receptor beta chain was identified in a study of esophageal squamous cell carcinoma under preoperative chemotherapy. Across the study: TCR repertoires were profiled from both peripheral blood T cells and tumor-infiltrating lymphocytes.

CDR1 is SGHTA, CDR2 FQGNSA, per germline. The CDR3 has 14 residues. Time point indicated: before preoperative PTX-NDP chemotherapy. Preoperative chemotherapy with paclitaxel-nedaplatin was given to patients before surgery. As to this clonotype: Its cognate antigen is unknown.

The study's findings and limits: Peripheral T cells showed a significant TCR diversity increase after chemotherapy, unlike tumor-infiltrating lymphocytes.

TCRdb re-called the PCR reads through MiXCR, storing one row per CDR3 protein. The sample lists roughly 15,000 distinct CDR3 sequences; 60% were seen once. The TCR originated in a human donor with esophageal squamous cell carcinoma. The donor label of this sample is uncertain. Sampling was carried out from a patient given preoperative chemotherapy. The chain uses TRBV7-2 and TRBJ2-1; the D gene is possibly TRBD2 (5 bases). The J call may be in error: the DNA end matches TRBJ2-7 better. The CDR3 loop reads CASSPPTDSRGQYF. In nucleotides, the CDR3 is TGTGCCAGCAGCCCGCCCACGGACTCCCGGGGGCAGTACTTC.